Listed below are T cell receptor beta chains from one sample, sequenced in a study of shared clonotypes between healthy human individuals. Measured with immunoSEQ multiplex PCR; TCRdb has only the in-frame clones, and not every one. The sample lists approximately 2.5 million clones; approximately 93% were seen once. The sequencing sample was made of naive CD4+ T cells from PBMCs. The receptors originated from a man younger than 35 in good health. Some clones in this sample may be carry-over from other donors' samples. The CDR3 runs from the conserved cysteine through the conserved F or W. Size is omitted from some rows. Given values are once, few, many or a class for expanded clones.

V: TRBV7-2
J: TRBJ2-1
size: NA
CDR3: CASSFFDEQFF

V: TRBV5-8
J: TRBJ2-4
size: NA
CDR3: CASSFGQVLAKNIQYF

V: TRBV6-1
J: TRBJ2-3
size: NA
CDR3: CASSDAPGLGSYTQYF

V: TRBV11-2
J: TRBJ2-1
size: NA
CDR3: CASSSPARTSGRNEQFF

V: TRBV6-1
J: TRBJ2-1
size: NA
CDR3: CASSRDARNEQFF

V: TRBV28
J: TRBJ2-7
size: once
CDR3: CASRPSTGVGYEQYF

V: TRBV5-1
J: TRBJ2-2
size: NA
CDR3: CASSSRLGNTGELFF

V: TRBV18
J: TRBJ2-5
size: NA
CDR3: CASSPQRETQYF

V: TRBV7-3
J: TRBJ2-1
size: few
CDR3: CASSTGQGIVNEQFF

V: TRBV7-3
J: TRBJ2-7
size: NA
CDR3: CASSLQPLSYEQYF

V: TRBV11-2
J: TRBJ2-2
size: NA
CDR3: CASSLQSWTENTGELFF

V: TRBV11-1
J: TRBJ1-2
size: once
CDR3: CASSSSAGNYGYTF

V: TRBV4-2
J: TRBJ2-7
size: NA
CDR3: CASSQERGRSAYEQYF

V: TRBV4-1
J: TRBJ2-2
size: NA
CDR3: CASSRLGGRGTGELFF

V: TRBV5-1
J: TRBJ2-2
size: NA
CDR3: CASSLTYTGELFF

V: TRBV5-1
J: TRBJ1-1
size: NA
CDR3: CASSITRGNTEAFF

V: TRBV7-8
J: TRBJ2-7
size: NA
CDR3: CASSLGGKSYEQYF

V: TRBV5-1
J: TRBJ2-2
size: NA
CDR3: CASSPGLAGTGELFF

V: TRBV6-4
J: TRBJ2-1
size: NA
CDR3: CASSPLAATYNEQFF

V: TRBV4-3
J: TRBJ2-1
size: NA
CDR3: CASSPALRNEQFF

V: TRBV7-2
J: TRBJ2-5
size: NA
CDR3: CASTLGGTQYF

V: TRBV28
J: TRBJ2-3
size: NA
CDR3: CASSLDPKGAQYF

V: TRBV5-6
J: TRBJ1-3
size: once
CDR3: CASSKPGAPSGNTIYF

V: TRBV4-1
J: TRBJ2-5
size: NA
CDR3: CASSQDAQGGWETQYF

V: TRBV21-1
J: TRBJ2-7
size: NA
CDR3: CASSLRRDRDEQYF

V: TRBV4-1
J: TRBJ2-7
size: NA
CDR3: CASSHGAVNSYEQYF

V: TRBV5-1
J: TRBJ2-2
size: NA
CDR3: CASSLSEMNTGELFF

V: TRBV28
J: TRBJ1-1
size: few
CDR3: CASSFLKNTEAFF

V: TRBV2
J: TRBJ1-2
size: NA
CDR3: CASRTTRQVNYGYTF

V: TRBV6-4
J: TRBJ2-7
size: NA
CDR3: CASHRGDEQYF

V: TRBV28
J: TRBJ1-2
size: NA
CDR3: CASSLLDRLYGYTF

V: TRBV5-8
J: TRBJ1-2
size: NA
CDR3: CASSSPGQGPPRHYGYTF

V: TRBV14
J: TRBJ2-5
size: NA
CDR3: CASSRGLQETQYF

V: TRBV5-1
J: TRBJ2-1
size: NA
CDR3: CASSLVSGLAGSEQFF